The 32 T cell receptor beta chains in this list originate from one sample, sequenced in a study of regulatory T cells in long-lasting Graves disease. CDR3 regions were amplified by Arm-PCR using iRepertoire HTBI primers to build TCR beta libraries. TCRdb itself ran the multiplex PCR reads through MiXCR, one entry per CDR3 protein. The sample yields 560,000 or so distinct CDR3 sequences, 15% to 20% seen once. Time point of the sample: newly diagnosed GD, antithyroid drugs for less than 3 months. The TCR library used RNA extracted from PBMCs. This same sample was also taken into another study, of T cells in Graves' hyperthyroidism and ophthalmopathy.

This specimen was peripheral blood mononuclear cells (PBMCs), taken at new diagnosis, from a patient treated with antithyroid drugs. These receptors originate from a man aged 18 to 30 with Graves disease.

This clonotype was observed many times. This chain links TRBV27 with TRBJ2-3; TRBD2 matches 7 bases. With V trimmed by 7 bases and J by 3 bases, 10 bases remained unmatched. The CDR3 has 15 amino acids. CDR1 and CDR2 from the germline V gene are MNHEY and SMNVEV (reference sequence). The CDR3 protein is CASTRLAFRTDTQYF. CDR3 in DNA: TGTGCCAGCACAAGACTAGCATTTCGGACAGATACGCAGTATTTT.

This clonotype was counted ten times or more. V gene TRBV7-9 combines with J gene TRBJ2-1; TRBD2 matches 8 bases. Germline V gene sequence: CDR1 SEHNR, CDR2 FQNEAQ (reference sequence). V was clipped by 8 bases and J by 6 bases; unmatched bases: 9. This CDR3 contains 14 residues. The CDR3 DNA reads TGTGCCAGCTTATATGATAGCGGGGTCAATGAGCAGTTCTTC. As protein: CASLYDSGVNEQFF.

The chain is built from TRBV19 and TRBJ1-3, with D perhaps matching TRBD1 (5 bases). The germline CDR1 and CDR2 sequences are LNHDA and SQIVND (reference sequence). The CDR3 is made up of 17 amino acids. The V end lost 3 bases, the J end lost 1 base, and 16 bases lay between the germline ends. In DNA form, the CDR3 reads TGTGCCAGTAGTATGGCCCGAGACAGCGCTTCTGGAAACACCATATATTTT. Its translation is CASSMARDSASGNTIYF.

This clonotype has more than one count but fewer than ten. The chain employs TRBV20-1 and TRBJ1-5, with a possible D match to TRBD1 (6 bases). This CDR3 region has 15 residues. V was trimmed by 4 bases and J by 6 bases, leaving 19 bases between them. Germline assignment: CDR1 DFQATT and CDR2 SNEGSKA (reference sequence). The CDR3, as DNA: TGCAGTGCTACCCCGGCAGGGGCCCCGAGTCAGCCCCAGCATTTT. It translates to CSATPAGAPSQPQHF.

This clonotype was counted only a few times. The chain combines TRBV27 with TRBJ1-1, with a possible D match to TRBD1 (6 bases). CDR1 is MNHEY, CDR2 SMNVEV, per germline (reference sequence). This CDR3 region has 14 residues. The V and J ends lost 2 bases and 4 bases respectively, with 11 bases between them. This CDR3 reads CASSLKGGGTEAFF. The DNA for the CDR3 is TGTGCCAGCAGTTTAAAGGGGGGAGGCACTGAAGCTTTCTTT.

V and J are TRBV5-1 and TRBJ2-7, with D tentatively TRBD2 (5 bases). V was clipped by 0 bases and J by 4 bases, with 14 bases between them. The length of the CDR3 is 15 residues. Germline CDR1 SGHRS, CDR2 YFSETQ. The CDR3 DNA sequence: TGCGCCAGCAGCTTGGAGGCGGCGGGCGCATACGAGCAGTACTTC. This gives the protein CASSLEAAGAYEQYF.

This clonotype was counted at least ten times. V and J are TRBV5-1 and TRBJ2-1; D perhaps matches TRBD2 (6 bases). Deletions cut 1 base from V and 2 bases from J, with 19 bases between. The length of the CDR3 is 18 residues. CDR1 is SGHRS, CDR2 YFSETQ, per germline. CDR3 sequence: CASSLPTRDFGTYNEQFF. In nucleotides, the CDR3 is TGCGCCAGCAGCTTGCCGACCCGGGACTTTGGGACCTACAATGAGCAGTTCTTC. Based on the CDR3 plus reference TRBV5-1 and TRBJ2-1, the full variable domain is KAGVTQTPRYLIKTRGQQVTLSCSPISGHRSVSWYQQTPGQGLQFLFEYFSETQRNKGNFPGRFSGRQFSNSRSEMNVSTLELGDSALYLCASSLPTRDFGTYNEQFFGPGTRLTVL.

The J gene is TRBJ2-1, the V gene TRBV11-2; the D is unclear. CDR1 is SGHAT, CDR2 FQNNGV, per germline. V lost 2 bases and J lost 0, with 11 bases in between. This CDR3 contains 16 residues. CDR3 protein: CASSLSSFSSYNEQFF. Written as DNA, the CDR3 is TGTGCCAGCAGCTTAAGCAGTTTTAGCTCCTACAATGAGCAGTTCTTC.

This sequence joins TRBV11-2 and TRBJ1-3; the D is unclear. This CDR3 is 13 amino acids long. Between the trimmed V and J ends, which lost 1 base and 8 bases, there was a span of 9 bases. CDR1 is SGHAT and CDR2 is FQNNGV in the germline V gene. The chain's CDR3 is CASSLVGEHTIYF. The CDR3 coding sequence is TGTGCCAGCAGCTTAGTTGGGGAACACACCATATATTTT. Full variable domain (remainder filled in from reference TRBV11-2 and TRBJ1-3): EAGVAQSPRYKIIEKRQSVAFWCNPISGHATLYWYQQILGQGPKLLIQFQNNGVVDDSQLPKDRFSAERLKGVDSTLKIQPAKLEDSAVYLCASSLVGEHTIYFGEGSWLTVV.

This clonotype was seen at least ten times. The chain carries TRBV5-6 and TRBJ2-7, with TRBD2 identical over 10 bases. The CDR3 runs 16 residues. Germline assignment: CDR1 SGHDT and CDR2 YYEEEE. The V segment lost 4 bases and the J segment 0 bases; nucleotides outside the gene matches: 7. In nucleotides, the CDR3 is TGTGCCAGCAGCCCCCGGACTAGCGGAGGCTCCTACGAGCAGTACTTC. It translates to CASSPRTSGGSYEQYF.

This clonotype showed up just a few times. The V call is TRBV6-1, the J call TRBJ2-1, with no clear D. CDR1 MNHNS and CDR2 SASEGT come from the germline V gene. This CDR3 contains 11 residues. V lost 6 bases, J lost 9 bases, and 9 bases lay in between. The CDR3 region has the DNA TGTGCCAGCAGGCTCCTGAGTGAGCAGTTCTTC. It is translated as CASRLLSEQFF.

Comment on this clonotype: Its ends do not fully match the called genes, so a read error is possible. The J gene is TRBJ2-4, the V gene TRBV6-8; TRBD2 matches at 8 bases. Germline-derived CDR1 and CDR2 are MNHGY and SAAAGT. This CDR3 region has 16 residues. CDR3: CARGGLAGVAKNIQYF. The DNA for the CDR3 is TGCGCCAGAGGAGGGCTAGCGGGTGTAGCCAAAAACATTCAGTACTTC.

The V call is TRBV3-1, the J call TRBJ2-3, with D possibly matching TRBD1 (6 bases). Germline-derived CDR1 and CDR2 are LGHDT and YNNKEL (reference sequence). V shed 8 bases and J shed 6 bases, with 24 bases lying between them. This CDR3 region has 16 residues. CDR3 sequence (DNA): TGTGCCAGCGGCAACAGGGTGGGCTTCTACCGGGATACGCAGTATTTT. It codes for CASGNRVGFYRDTQYF.

The table lists this clonotype with many counts. The V call is TRBV7-3, the J call TRBJ2-3; D gene ambiguous. The CDR3 is 14 amino acids. V was cut by 4 bases and J by 2 bases, with 10 bases left in between. The germline gives CDR1 SGHTA, CDR2 FQGTGA. The CDR3 DNA follows: TGTGCCAGCAGCTCAACTGTATACACAGATACGCAGTATTTT. Protein sequence: CASSSTVYTDTQYF.

This clonotype has a count of ten or more. The V gene is TRBV12-3 or TRBV12-4, the J gene TRBJ1-6; no clear D gene. V lost 4 bases and J 9 bases, leaving 7 bases between the germline ends. The CDR3 consists of 12 residues. DNA of the CDR3: TGTGCCAGCAGTTATCGGGTTTCACCCCTCCACTTT. It translates to CASSYRVSPLHF.

This rearrangement joins TRBV13 to TRBJ2-5; 13 bases align to TRBD2. V was clipped by 5 bases and J by 5 bases; unmatched bases: 8. Germline assignment: CDR1 PRHDT and CDR2 FYEKMQ (reference sequence). This CDR3 region has 16 residues. CDR3 DNA sequence: TGTGCCAGCAGCCCCGGACTAGCGGGAGAGGCTGAGACCCAGTACTTC. It translates to CASSPGLAGEAETQYF.

This clonotype was counted many times. The chain links TRBV5-1 to TRBJ2-7, with D possibly being TRBD1 (6 bases). The CDR3 covers 16 residues. The germline V and J ends were trimmed by 2 bases and 0 bases, with 15 bases remaining between them. The V gene's germline CDR1 is SGHRS and CDR2 YFSETQ. CDR3 loop: CASSLALQGLSYEQYF. As DNA, the CDR3 is TGCGCCAGCAGCTTAGCTTTACAGGGCCTCTCCTACGAGCAGTACTTC.

This clonotype was picked up a small number of times. This chain joins TRBV12-3 or TRBV12-4 and TRBJ1-1, with 8 positions matching TRBD1. The CDR3 has 14 residues. The V and J ends lost 9 bases and 2 bases, in that order; junction bases with no gene match: 8. The CDR3 sequence: CASLGGTGNTEAFF. The CDR3 coding sequence is TGTGCCAGTTTGGGGGGGACAGGCAACACTGAAGCTTTCTTT.

This clonotype was seen many times. The chain couples TRBV7-9 to TRBJ2-3; 14 positions match TRBD2. In germline, CDR1 is SEHNR, CDR2 FQNEAQ (reference sequence). CDR3 size: 16 residues. V gave up 5 bases and J gave up 4 bases; unmatched junction bases: 5. The CDR3 nucleotides are TGTGCCAGCAGCAAGACTAGCGGGAGGGAATCAGATACGCAGTATTTT. This translates into CASSKTSGRESDTQYF.

There are many counts of this clonotype. The chain recombines TRBV5-1 with TRBJ1-4; no firm D call. CDR1 SGHRS and CDR2 YFSETQ come from the germline V gene. The CDR3 has 16 residues. Between the trimmed V and J ends, which lost 0 bases and 0 bases, there was a span of 9 bases. The CDR3 region is CASSLAITATNEKLFF. In nucleotides, the CDR3 is TGCGCCAGCAGCTTGGCCATAACAGCAACTAATGAAAAACTGTTTTTT.

The rearrangement links TRBV12-3 or TRBV12-4 to TRBJ2-3; perhaps D is TRBD1 or TRBD2 (5 bases each). Trimming left V 6 bases short and J 2 bases short, with 6 bases between. The CDR3 length is 12 residues. Here the CDR3 reads CASRGDTDTQYF. Here the CDR3 DNA reads TGTGCCAGCAGGGGGGACACAGATACGCAGTATTTT.

This clonotype occurred a few times. This chain links TRBV6-1 with TRBJ2-7; 9 bases align to TRBD1. Trimming cost V 10 bases and J 1 base; bases outside gene matches: 8. Germline V gene sequence: CDR1 MNHNS, CDR2 SASEGT. This CDR3 spans 14 amino acids. The CDR3 protein is CATTTGTGSYEQYF. As DNA, the CDR3 is TGTGCCACGACGACCGGGACAGGGTCCTACGAGCAGTACTTC.

A few counts support this clonotype. As DNA, the CDR3 is TGTGCCAGCAGCCAAGACCCTAGCGCTTCCTACGAGCAGTACTTC. It yields the protein CASSQDPSASYEQYF. The chain couples TRBV3-1 to TRBJ2-7, with D possibly TRBD2 on 6 matching bases. The germline gives CDR1 LGHDT, CDR2 YNNKEL (reference sequence). The CDR3 is made up of 15 amino acids. Trimming took 0 bases from V and 1 from J, leaving 10 bases between them.

This clonotype showed up many times. V usage is TRBV2 and J usage is TRBJ2-2, with 8 bases identical to TRBD1. This CDR3 is 16 amino acids long. The trim removed 6 bases at V and 3 bases at J, leaving 9 bases unmatched. The germline V gene has CDR1 SNHLY and CDR2 FYNNEI. CDR3 nucleotides: TGTGCCAGCAGGCTAGGCAGGGGGCCCTACACCGGGGAGCTGTTTTTT. Translation gives CASRLGRGPYTGELFF. The full variable domain, rest sourced from reference TRBV2 and TRBJ2-2, is EPEVTQTPSHQVTQMGQEVILRCVPISNHLYFYWYRQILGQKVEFLVSFYNNEISEKSEIFDDQFSVERPDGSNFTLKIRSTKLEDSAMYFCASRLGRGPYTGELFFGEGSRLTVL.

This clonotype was counted ten times or more. The chain links TRBV6-1 to TRBJ2-7; the match to TRBD2 covers 10 bases. The CDR3 contains 15 residues. V dropped 6 bases and J dropped 4; count of bases not matched to a gene: 9. The germline CDR1 and CDR2 sequences are MNHNS and SASEGT. The CDR3 DNA follows: TGTGCCAGCAGCTATCCTAGCGGGAGTACTTACGAGCAGTACTTC. It is translated as CASSYPSGSTYEQYF.

This clonotype was counted between two and nine times. The DNA for the CDR3 is TGCAGTGCTCTGTGGGGCGTGACAGGGGGGAATGAGCAGTTCTTC. It translates to CSALWGVTGGNEQFF. The rearrangement joins TRBV20-1 to TRBJ2-1; 9 bases are a match to TRBD1. This CDR3 is built from 15 residues. Germline lookup yields CDR1 DFQATT and CDR2 SNEGSKA (reference sequence). J lost 7 bases, V lost 5 bases, and 12 bases had no gene match.

This clonotype has a count of ten or more. The V and J genes are TRBV28 and TRBJ1-2; D not resolved. The CDR3 loop spans 17 amino acids. V dropped 3 bases and J dropped 4 bases, with 21 bases sitting between them. Germline V gives CDR1 MDHEN, CDR2 SYDVKM. CDR3 amino acids: CASSFPSTAALSYGYTF. CDR3 coding DNA: TGTGCCAGCAGTTTCCCCTCCACAGCAGCATTAAGCTATGGCTACACCTTC.

The rearrangement uses TRBV10-3 and TRBJ2-7, with a possible D match to TRBD2 (7 bases). The CDR3 runs to 17 residues. The ends were cut back, 1 base at V and 4 bases at J, with 20 bases in the middle. The V gene's germline CDR1 is ENHRY and CDR2 SYGVKD. This chain's CDR3 is CAISELAGGLSLYEQYF. CDR3 bases: TGTGCCATCAGTGAGTTGGCCGGGGGGCTGTCCCTGTACGAGCAGTACTTC.

This clonotype was seen ten or more times. This chain joins TRBV20-1 and TRBJ2-1; 7 bases line up with TRBD2. V lost 0 bases, J lost 0 bases, and 8 bases stayed unmatched. There are 17 residues in the CDR3. Germline V gene data show CDR1 as DFQATT and CDR2 as SNEGSKA (reference sequence). The CDR3 spells CSARDGRLAVSYNEQFF. The CDR3 DNA reads as TGCAGTGCTAGAGATGGGCGGCTAGCGGTCTCCTACAATGAGCAGTTCTTC.

This clonotype occurred a few times. The rearrangement uses TRBV9 and TRBJ2-1, with 8 positions matching TRBD2. Germline trimming cut 1 base from V and 5 bases from J; bases unmatched to any gene: 5. Germline CDR1 SGDLS, CDR2 YYNGEE. The CDR3 totals 15 residues. The CDR3 DNA reads TGTGCCAGCAGCGTAATAGCGGGATATGACAATGAGCAGTTCTTC. This codes for CASSVIAGYDNEQFF. The full variable domain, its missing parts supplied by reference TRBV9 and TRBJ2-1, is DSGVTQTPKHLITATGQRVTLRCSPRSGDLSVYWYQQSLDQGLQFLIQYYNGEERAKGNILERFSAQQFPDLHSELNLSSLELGDSALYFCASSVIAGYDNEQFFGPGTRLTVL.

The table lists this clonotype with many counts. The rearrangement links TRBV6-2 or TRBV6-3 to TRBJ2-5; D gene uncertain. V dropped 6 bases and J dropped 5 bases, with 13 bases sitting between them. The CDR3 covers 13 residues. Germline lookup yields CDR1 MNHEY and CDR2 SVGEGT. The CDR3 is CASRGRGGETQYF. DNA of the CDR3: TGTGCCAGCAGAGGAAGAGGTGGGGAGACCCAGTACTTC.

This clonotype was observed many times. The V call is TRBV28, the J call TRBJ2-7; TRBD1 aligns across 9 bases. The ends lost 5 bases at V and 2 bases at J; junction bases unmatched: 10. Per germline, CDR1 MDHEN and CDR2 SYDVKM. This CDR3 contains 16 residues. The CDR3 reads CASSASTGGEAYEQYF. Here the CDR3 DNA reads TGTGCCAGCAGTGCGTCGACAGGGGGAGAAGCCTACGAGCAGTACTTC. The entire variable domain, with the rest obtained from reference TRBV28 and TRBJ2-7, is as follows: DVKVTQSSRYLVKRTGEKVFLECVQDMDHENMFWYRQDPGLGLRLIYFSYDVKMKEKGDIPEGYSVSREKKERFSLILESASTNQTSMYLCASSASTGGEAYEQYFGPGTRLTVT.